Shown below are 20 T cell receptor beta chains from a single sample sequenced in a study of blood T cell repertoires in COVID-19. Assay: immunoSEQ multiplex PCR; the TCRdb copy retains only in-frame clones and omits some. The repertoire holds more than 60,000 clones, with 75% to 95% as singletons. Sequenced input: peripheral blood. The source is a human donor in a cohort sampled during active COVID-19.

The gene calls are TRBV18 and TRBJ1-5, with a possible D match to TRBD1 (6 bases). CDR1 is KGHSH and CDR2 is LQKENI in the germline V gene. This CDR3 comprises 13 residues. V shed 6 bases and J shed 4 bases, with 10 bases lying between them. CDR3 DNA: TGTGCCAGCTCCGGACAGCAAAATCAGCCCCAGCATTTT. Protein product: CASSGQQNQPQHF.

This clone was found once. The chain links TRBV15 to TRBJ1-3; D is possibly TRBD1 (5 bases). Germline CDR1 reads LNHNV; CDR2 reads YYDKDF (reference sequence). The CDR3 has 16 amino acids. V lost 0 bases to trimming and J lost 4 bases, with 13 bases between them. CDR3: CATSRDIGGVGNTIYF. The CDR3 DNA reads as TGTGCCACCAGCAGAGACATTGGGGGGGTCGGAAACACCATATATTTT.

This chain joins TRBV13 and TRBJ2-3; 15 nucleotides line up with TRBD2. J lost 5 bases, V lost 5 bases, and 2 bases had no gene match. This CDR3 has 15 amino acids. CDR1 is PRHDT, CDR2 FYEKMQ, per germline (reference sequence). CDR3 nucleotide sequence: TGTGCCAGCAGCCGGACTAGCGGGGGGGGAGATACGCAGTATTTT. Amino acids: CASSRTSGGGDTQYF.

The V and J genes are TRBV6-6 and TRBJ2-7, with D possibly matching TRBD1 (5 bases). Per the germline V gene, CDR1 is MNHNY and CDR2 is SVGAGI (reference sequence). Trimming stripped 9 bases from V and 3 bases from J, with 12 bases between. The CDR3 has 12 residues. The CDR3 protein is CARLGTGYEQYF. The CDR3 DNA is TGTGCCAGACTCGGAACAGGCTACGAGCAGTACTTC.

The rearrangement joins TRBV2 to TRBJ1-1, with TRBD1 identical over 7 bases. Per germline, CDR1 SNHLY and CDR2 FYNNEI. The CDR3 consists of 15 residues. The V segment lost 4 bases and the J segment 5 bases; nucleotides outside the gene matches: 10. The CDR3 bases are TGTGCCAGCAGTGTCACAGGGGTTAAGAGAACTGAAGCTTTCTTT. Protein sequence: CASSVTGVKRTEAFF.

J is TRBJ1-5 and V is TRBV6-5; D may be TRBD1 (6 bases). Germline V CDR1 and CDR2: MNHEY, SVGAGI. There are 14 residues in the CDR3. Trimming removed 6 bases at V and 4 bases at J, with 13 bases between. The CDR3: CASRGGGNNQPQHF. Here the CDR3 DNA reads TGTGCCAGCAGGGGAGGGGGGAATAATCAGCCCCAGCATTTT.

This clone occurred once. The chain joins TRBV10-3 to TRBJ2-7; TRBD1 agrees at 7 bases. Trimming took 4 bases from V and 7 from J; bases not matched to a gene: 7. CDR1 is ENHRY, CDR2 SYGVKD, per germline. This CDR3 has 13 residues. The CDR3, as DNA: TGTGCCATCAGTGCTAGGGACAGTGGGGAGCAGTACTTC. Protein product: CAISARDSGEQYF.

This clone has a handful of counts. This sequence joins TRBV12-2 and TRBJ1-6. TRBV12-2 is a pseudogene locus. CDR3 size: 17 residues. CDR3 loop: CASRLDQGLPYNSPLHF. CDR3 in DNA: TGTGCAAGTCGCTTGGACCAGGGACTCCCGTATAATTCACCCCTCCACTTT.

Here the CDR3 DNA reads TGTGCCAGCAAAAACGGGTATAATGAAAAACTGTTTTTT. It specifies CASKNGYNEKLFF. V and J are TRBV6-5 and TRBJ1-4; D gene uncertain. The CDR3 spans 13 residues. Germline assignment: CDR1 MNHEY and CDR2 SVGAGI. The V and J ends lost 7 bases and 4 bases respectively, with 10 bases between them.

V gene TRBV25-1 combines with J gene TRBJ1-2; D is possibly TRBD1 (5 bases). CDR1 MGHDK and CDR2 SYGVNS come from the germline V gene. CDR3 length: 17 residues. Between the trimmed V and J ends, which lost 8 bases and 2 bases, there was a span of 24 bases. CDR3 sequence (DNA): TGTGCCAGCCGTAGAGGTGGGGCCACGGCGAGGAACTATGGCTACACCTTC. It yields the protein CASRRGGATARNYGYTF.

V and J are TRBV5-6 and TRBJ2-5; 7 nucleotides align to TRBD2. The CDR3 has 15 residues. Germline assignment: CDR1 SGHDT and CDR2 YYEEEE. Trimming at V came to 4 bases and at J to 5 bases, leaving 11 bases not matched to a gene. CDR3 protein: CASSPRGGAWETQYF. The CDR3 DNA follows: TGTGCCAGCAGCCCGCGGGGAGGGGCCTGGGAGACCCAGTACTTC.

In the case of this clone: A much larger clone lies a single base off, so this may be a read error. This same CDR3 is encoded by further DNA sequences in the sample. V is TRBV3-1 (or the pseudogene TRBV3-2) and J is TRBJ1-6; D is possibly TRBD1 (6 bases). This CDR3 spans 14 amino acids. The ends were cut back, 1 base at V and 7 bases at J, with 8 bases in the middle. Germline CDR1 is LGHDT and CDR2 is YNNKEL (reference sequence). In DNA, the CDR3 is TGTGCCAGCAGCCAAGGAACAGGGAATTCACCCCTCCACTTT. Its translation: CASSQGTGNSPLHF.

The chain is built from TRBV11-3 and TRBJ2-7; 13 nucleotides line up with TRBD2. The CDR3 is 17 amino acids. The V gene's germline CDR1 is SGHNT and CDR2 YENEEA. Germline trimming cut 3 bases from V and 2 bases from J; bases unmatched to any gene: 7. CDR3 residues: CASSFYRTSGGAYEQYF. The DNA of the CDR3 is TGTGCCAGCAGCTTTTATCGTACTAGCGGGGGGGCCTACGAGCAGTACTTC. Full variable domain (outside the CDR3, taken from reference TRBV11-3 and TRBJ2-7): EAGVVQSPRYKIIEKKQPVAFWCNPISGHNTLYWYLQNLGQGPELLIRYENEEAVDDSQLPKDRFSAERLKGVDSTLKIQPAELGDSAVYLCASSFYRTSGGAYEQYFGPGTRLTVT.

The rearrangement uses TRBV20-1 and TRBJ1-2, with TRBD1 matching over 7 bases. J lost 5 bases, V lost 4 bases, and 1 base had no gene match. CDR1 and CDR2 (germline): DFQATT, SNEGSKA (reference sequence). This CDR3 comprises 11 residues. In nucleotides, the CDR3 is TGCAGTGCTAACAGGGGATATGGCTACACCTTC. Protein product: CSANRGYGYTF.

The J gene is TRBJ1-2, the V gene TRBV5-1, with 8 nucleotides matching TRBD1. Germline loops: CDR1 SGHRS, CDR2 YFSETQ. This CDR3 region has 15 residues. Germline trimming cut 0 bases from V and 5 bases from J; bases unmatched to any gene: 6. The CDR3 DNA sequence: TGCGCCAGCAGCTTGGGGACAGGGAGTGGGTATGGCTACACCTTC. It is translated as CASSLGTGSGYGYTF.

The rearrangement joins TRBV7-6 to TRBJ2-5, with 10 bases lining up with TRBD1. Looked up from germline, CDR1 is SGHVS and CDR2 is FNYEAQ. This CDR3 has 15 residues. Losses at the gene ends were 4 bases for V and 5 bases for J; bases not matched to a gene: 7. The CDR3 nucleotides read TGTGCCAGCAGCTCATTGGGGACAGGGGCCGAGACCCAGTACTTC. Its translation is CASSSLGTGAETQYF.

The V and J genes are TRBV2 and TRBJ1-1, with D possibly being TRBD1 (5 bases). This CDR3 spans 15 amino acids. Per germline, CDR1 SNHLY and CDR2 FYNNEI. The ends were cut back, 1 base at V and 1 base at J, with 10 bases in the middle. This chain's CDR3 is CASSEGRTPNTEAFF. The DNA for the CDR3 is TGTGCCAGCAGTGAAGGAAGGACACCGAACACTGAAGCTTTCTTT.

The chain is built from TRBV24-1 and TRBJ2-3; the D gene is possibly TRBD2 (6 bases). Trimming removed 9 bases from V and 6 bases from J, with 12 bases in between. There are 12 residues in the CDR3. Per the germline V gene, CDR1 is KGHDR and CDR2 is SFDVKD. CDR3 sequence (DNA): TGTGCCACCCGCGGGGAGCTGGATACGCAGTATTTT. Translating gives CATRGELDTQYF.

The chain uses TRBV7-2 and TRBJ2-2, with 10 bases fitting TRBD2. The ends lost 2 bases at V and 2 bases at J; junction bases unmatched: 5. Germline values: CDR1 SGHTA, CDR2 FQGNSA. The CDR3 consists of 17 residues. The CDR3 nucleotides are TGTGCCAGCAGCTTACTCTCTAGCGGGGGTAACACCGGGGAGCTGTTTTTT. It encodes CASSLLSSGGNTGELFF.

Written as DNA, the CDR3 is TGTGCCAGCAGCAAAACCCGGGGTGAGCAGTTCTTC. It translates to CASSKTRGEQFF. The chain has TRBV7-9 and TRBJ2-1; tentative D call: TRBD2 (5 bases). Trimming took off 5 bases at V and 9 bases at J, with 11 bases between the two ends. CDR3 length: 12 amino acids. CDR1 SEHNR and CDR2 FQNEAQ come from the germline V gene (reference sequence).